This TCR beta chain was recorded in a study of shared T cell receptors in the human thymus. Assay: immunoSEQ multiplex PCR; the TCRdb copy retains only in-frame clones and omits some. Here the sample spans approximately 730,000 clones, around 85% being singletons. CDR3 length: 12 amino acids. Germline V gene lookup returns CDR1 SGHDT and CDR2 YYEEEE. V was cut by 2 bases and J by 7 bases, with 9 bases left in between. Another study also made use of these data, one on human thymus T cells. That publication notes: Resections obtained during corrective heart surgery supplied the thymus tissue. Among thymic and blood repertoires, usage of V and J genes appeared biased. Related studies noted strongly shared thymic repertoires across unrelated people.

The chain employs TRBV5-6 and TRBJ1-2, with D perhaps TRBD1 (6 bases). Sequencing was carried out using thymocytes. The sequence derives from a girl less than two years old with a congenital heart defect. The CDR3 sequence: CASSLQQGGYTF. CDR3 DNA sequence: TGTGCCAGCAGCTTACAACAGGGTGGCTACACCTTC.